These 19 T cell receptor beta chains originate from one sample sequenced in a study of cytomegalovirus exposure and HLA in healthy donors. Assay used: immunoSEQ multiplex PCR; TCRdb lists only in-frame clones, some missing. This table holds tens of thousands of clones, 95% found once. The material sequenced was PBMCs. These receptor sequences come from a woman aged 18-29 years in good health and CMV-seronegative.

CDR3 in DNA: TGTGCCAGCAGCCAATCAGGGGTGCGGCAGTTCTTC. Amino acids: CASSQSGVRQFF. The chain uses TRBV13 and TRBJ2-1; a possible D gene is TRBD1 (6 bases). The V and J ends lost 5 bases and 12 bases respectively, with 14 bases between them. The germline CDR1 and CDR2 sequences are PRHDT and FYEKMQ (reference sequence). The CDR3 is made up of 12 amino acids.

The chain joins TRBV11-2 to TRBJ1-1; D is uncertain. In germline, CDR1 is SGHAT, CDR2 FQNNGV. The CDR3 is 12 amino acids. The V gene lost 4 bases and the J gene lost 4 bases, with 7 bases spanning the gap. This CDR3 reads CASSWLSTEAFF. The CDR3 bases are TGTGCCAGCAGCTGGCTCTCCACTGAAGCTTTCTTT.

CDR3 residues: CASSFSYEQYF. CDR3 in DNA: TGTGCCAGTAGTTTCTCTTACGAGCAGTACTTC. V usage is TRBV19 and J usage is TRBJ2-7; D unclear. The CDR3 has 11 amino acids. Trimming shortened V by 5 bases and J by 4 bases, and 6 bases separated the two germline ends. Germline lookup yields CDR1 LNHDA and CDR2 SQIVND (reference sequence). The variable domain in full, with the rest retrieved from reference TRBV19 and TRBJ2-7, is DGGITQSPKYLFRKEGQNVTLSCEQNLNHDAMYWYRQDPGQGLRLIYYSQIVNDFQKGDIAEGYSVSREKKESFPLTVTSAQKNPTAFYLCASSFSYEQYFGPGTRLTVT.

The chain carries TRBV7-6 and TRBJ2-2, with 9 bases fitting TRBD1. The germline V gene has CDR1 SGHVS and CDR2 FNYEAQ. J gave up 5 bases and V 4 bases, and 14 bases lay outside the gene matches. The CDR3 consists of 18 residues. CDR3 sequence: CASSSQLQGAKPTGELFF. Here the CDR3 DNA reads TGTGCCAGCAGCTCGCAATTACAGGGGGCTAAACCGACCGGGGAGCTGTTTTTT.

The genes are TRBV15 and TRBJ2-3; 7 nucleotides line up with TRBD2. Losses at the gene ends were 3 bases for V and 2 bases for J; bases not matched to a gene: 14. Per germline, CDR1 LNHNV and CDR2 YYDKDF (reference sequence). CDR3 length: 18 residues. CDR3 protein: CATSSIEAGRGFTDTQYF. Here the CDR3 DNA reads TGTGCCACCAGCAGTATAGAAGCGGGGAGGGGTTTCACAGATACGCAGTATTTT.

The rearrangement uses TRBV6-5 and TRBJ1-3; tentatively, D is TRBD1 (5 bases). Trimming shortened V by 6 bases and J by 4 bases, and 16 bases separated the two germline ends. This CDR3 comprises 15 residues. Germline V gene lookup returns CDR1 MNHEY and CDR2 SVGAGI. The CDR3 DNA is TGTGCCAGCAGACCGTCCGGACAAGGCGGAAACACCATATATTTT. It translates to CASRPSGQGGNTIYF.

The genes are TRBV18 and TRBJ1-1; 9 nucleotides align to TRBD1. This CDR3 region has 13 residues. Germline CDR1 KGHSH, CDR2 LQKENI. With 3 bases clipped from V and 4 bases from J, the junction kept 0 bases outside the gene matches. The CDR3 sequence is CASSPTGGTEAFF. CDR3 nucleotides: TGTGCCAGCTCACCGACAGGGGGCACTGAAGCTTTCTTT.

The J gene is TRBJ1-2, the V gene TRBV7-2, with D unclear. The V gene lost 5 bases and the J gene lost 3 bases, with 13 bases spanning the gap. This CDR3 is 14 amino acids long. CDR1 and CDR2 from the germline V gene are SGHTA and FQGNSA. CDR3 DNA: TGTGCCAGCAGCCAGATAAACGCTGACTATGGCTACACCTTC. Translated, it gives CASSQINADYGYTF.

This chain connects TRBV7-2 to TRBJ2-4; 11 bases agree with TRBD1. CDR1 is SGHTA and CDR2 is FQGNSA in the germline V gene. V trimming: 3 bases; J trimming: 4 bases; junction bases outside the gene matches: 5. The CDR3 is 16 residues long. CDR3 region: CASSLGTGGLKNIQYF. DNA of the CDR3: TGTGCCAGCAGCTTGGGGACAGGGGGGCTAAAAAACATTCAGTACTTC.

The chain has TRBV5-1 and TRBJ2-7, with 7 nucleotides matching TRBD1. In germline, CDR1 is SGHRS, CDR2 YFSETQ. V lost 6 bases and J lost 2; bases outside the gene matches: 8. This CDR3 comprises 14 residues. The CDR3 DNA is TGCGCCAGCACCGACGACAGGGTCCCCTACGAGCAGTACTTC. As protein: CASTDDRVPYEQYF.

This chain's CDR3 is CASSLTTGVNYGYTF. The CDR3 coding sequence is TGTGCCAGCAGCTTGACGACAGGGGTCAACTATGGCTACACCTTC. This chain links TRBV7-2 with TRBJ1-2; 8 nucleotides line up with TRBD1. CDR1 is SGHTA, CDR2 FQGNSA, per germline. The CDR3 runs 15 residues. Losses at the gene ends were 3 bases for V and 2 bases for J; bases not matched to a gene: 5.

V and J are TRBV28 and TRBJ2-3, with TRBD1 matching over 7 bases. Trimming removed 5 bases from V and 1 base from J; junction bases left unmatched: 9. Germline CDR1 MDHEN, CDR2 SYDVKM. The CDR3 runs to 16 residues. The CDR3: CASSPRGQPGTDTQYF. As DNA, the CDR3 is TGTGCCAGCAGTCCCCGGGGACAGCCGGGCACAGATACGCAGTATTTT.

This chain connects TRBV28 to TRBJ2-3; TRBD1 agrees at 8 bases. The CDR3 totals 13 residues. Trimming cost V 5 bases and J 8 bases; bases outside gene matches: 6. The germline V gene encodes CDR1 MDHEN and CDR2 SYDVKM. CDR3 amino acids: CASSGRGRGTQYF. CDR3 nucleotides: TGTGCCAGCAGTGGCAGGGGGCGGGGTACGCAGTATTTT.

This chain joins TRBV7-7 and TRBJ2-5, with 7 bases identical to TRBD1. The CDR3 runs 14 residues. The germline V gene encodes CDR1 SSHAT and CDR2 FNYEAQ (reference sequence). V gave up 5 bases and J gave up 5 bases; unmatched junction bases: 8. The CDR3 loop reads CASSLTGEGETQYF. CDR3 nucleotide sequence: TGTGCCAGCAGCCTTACAGGGGAAGGCGAGACCCAGTACTTC.

This clone has just one count. The genes are TRBV28 and TRBJ2-5, with D possibly TRBD2 on 7 matching bases. CDR3 length equals 13 residues. The V end lost 7 bases, the J end lost 4 bases, and 13 bases lay between the germline ends. Germline V gene lookup returns CDR1 MDHEN and CDR2 SYDVKM. The CDR3 loop is CASMQGGAETQYF. CDR3 sequence (DNA): TGTGCCAGCATGCAAGGGGGGGCAGAGACCCAGTACTTC.

This sequence joins TRBV27 and TRBJ2-7; 7 bases map to TRBD2. The CDR3 consists of 14 residues. The germline V gene has CDR1 MNHEY and CDR2 SMNVEV (reference sequence). J gave up 3 bases and V 6 bases, and 8 bases lay outside the gene matches. CDR3 protein: CASSLAARRYEQYF. The CDR3 region has the DNA TGTGCCAGCAGCCTAGCGGCCAGACGCTACGAGCAGTACTTC.

The chain joins TRBV4-3 to TRBJ2-7; the D gene is possibly TRBD2 (6 bases). The CDR3 sequence is 16 residues long. The V gene lost 3 bases and the J gene lost 6 bases, with 21 bases spanning the gap. CDR1 is LGHNA, CDR2 YSLEER, per germline. CDR3 residues: CASSHASTGDTGEQYF. CDR3 sequence (DNA): TGCGCCAGCAGCCACGCTAGTACGGGGGATACCGGCGAGCAGTACTTC.

The chain carries TRBV6-1 and TRBJ1-1, with D perhaps TRBD1 (6 bases). Trimming cost V 4 bases and J 2 bases, with 11 bases left between them. From germline, CDR1 is MNHNS and CDR2 SASEGT. The CDR3 loop spans 14 amino acids. The CDR3 DNA reads TGTGCCAGCAGTGGGACAGCCATTAACACTGAAGCTTTCTTT. Protein product: CASSGTAINTEAFF.

The CDR3 region has the DNA TGTGCCAGCAGCTTGCTTCTCACAGGGGGAGAGACCCAGTACTTC. This translates into CASSLLLTGGETQYF. The chain combines TRBV5-5 with TRBJ2-5, with TRBD1 matching 8 bases. The CDR3 is 15 amino acids. The germline gives CDR1 SGHKS, CDR2 YYEKEE (reference sequence). The ends lost 1 base at V and 4 bases at J; junction bases unmatched: 6.